The rows below give T cell receptor beta chains drawn from one sample of a study of cytomegalovirus exposure and HLA in healthy donors. Only in-frame clones appear in the TCRdb table, and some are missing; sequencing was by immunoSEQ multiplex PCR. The data show tens of thousands of clones, over 85% seen once. The sample comprised PBMCs. The receptors originated from a man aged 18-30 years in good health and CMV-seropositive. CDR3s include the opening cysteine and the closing phenylalanine or tryptophan.

J gene | V gene | CDR3 protein
TRBJ1-1 | TRBV7-9 | CASRATVPNTEAFF
TRBJ2-7 | TRBV6-1 | CASSLSQGGSYEQYF
TRBJ2-7 | TRBV15 | CATRMTGTGGYEQYF
TRBJ2-5 | TRBV6-6 | CASSYAWRGETQYF
TRBJ1-5 | TRBV5-7 | CASSQVSRGDQPQHF
TRBJ2-4 | TRBV5-1 | CASSLGGYGQYF
TRBJ1-4 | TRBV30 | CAWSVLPGDRGNEKLFF
TRBJ2-1 | TRBV6-1 | CASSEDAVAGSSYNEQFF
TRBJ2-7 | TRBV9 | CASSVGTGFDEQYF
TRBJ1-5 | TRBV5-1 | CASSPTGNQPQHF
TRBJ2-7 | TRBV25-1 | CASSDFPGTGISYEQYF
TRBJ2-3 | TRBV14 | CASSRRLTGRDPSTDTQYF
TRBJ1-1 | TRBV5-1 | CASSLDRDTEAFF
TRBJ1-4 | TRBV5-1 | CASSLPGQGNEKLFF
TRBJ2-5 | TRBV2 | CASSESGVQETQYF
TRBJ1-2 | TRBV18 | CASSPRVPGGVEFYGYTF
TRBJ1-1 | TRBV7-9 | CASSPVTGTHTEAFF
TRBJ2-1 | TRBV21-1 | CASSKGAGLAVFDEQFF
TRBJ2-2 | TRBV18 | CASSPSRVNTGELFF
TRBJ1-5 | TRBV10-3 | CAIRDRDRGRNQPQHF
TRBJ2-1 | TRBV5-1 | CASSLGLAGGNEQFF
TRBJ2-5 | TRBV28 | CASSFGSREAQYF
TRBJ2-3 | TRBV27 | CASSLSLISTDTQYF
TRBJ2-7 | TRBV2 | CASSAPSGRRLEQYF
TRBJ2-3 | TRBV9 | CASSAPARDTQYF
TRBJ2-1 | TRBV11-2 | CASSRYARLAELTYNEQFF
TRBJ2-1 | TRBV15 | CATSRFSGGSDEQFF
TRBJ2-1 | TRBV6-5 | CASRTSGRAEEQFF
TRBJ1-1 | TRBV19 | CASSRRTENTEAFF
TRBJ2-3 | TRBV7-2 | CASSIGGATSDTQYF
TRBJ1-3 | TRBV29-1 | CSKLGDRANNLRSGNTIYF
TRBJ2-4 | TRBV9 | CASSEGDVAKNIQYF
TRBJ2-7 | TRBV6-6 | CASSFGARGVEQYF
TRBJ2-5 | TRBV5-1 | CASSVSRSDQETQYF
TRBJ1-2 | TRBV28 | CASSLGGTYGYTF
TRBJ1-1 | TRBV27 | CASSISRGGTEAFF
TRBJ1-2 | TRBV29-1 | CSAGHRDGYGYTF
TRBJ2-1 | TRBV7-2 | CASSLNQDNEQFF
TRBJ1-1 | TRBV4-1 | CASSEGLGGGTEAFF
TRBJ1-5 | TRBV6-1 | CASTERATGDQPQHF
TRBJ1-1 | TRBV7-3 | CASSLVPGNEAFF
TRBJ1-3 | TRBV30 | CACEYRSSGNTIYF
TRBJ2-6 | TRBV6-4 | CASSKGDSRSGANVLTF
TRBJ1-1 | TRBV5-1 | CASRLFVQTGGVTEAFF
TRBJ1-2 | TRBV7-8 | CASINYEGAAGINYGYTF
TRBJ2-3 | TRBV7-9 | CASSLSSGAPDTQYF